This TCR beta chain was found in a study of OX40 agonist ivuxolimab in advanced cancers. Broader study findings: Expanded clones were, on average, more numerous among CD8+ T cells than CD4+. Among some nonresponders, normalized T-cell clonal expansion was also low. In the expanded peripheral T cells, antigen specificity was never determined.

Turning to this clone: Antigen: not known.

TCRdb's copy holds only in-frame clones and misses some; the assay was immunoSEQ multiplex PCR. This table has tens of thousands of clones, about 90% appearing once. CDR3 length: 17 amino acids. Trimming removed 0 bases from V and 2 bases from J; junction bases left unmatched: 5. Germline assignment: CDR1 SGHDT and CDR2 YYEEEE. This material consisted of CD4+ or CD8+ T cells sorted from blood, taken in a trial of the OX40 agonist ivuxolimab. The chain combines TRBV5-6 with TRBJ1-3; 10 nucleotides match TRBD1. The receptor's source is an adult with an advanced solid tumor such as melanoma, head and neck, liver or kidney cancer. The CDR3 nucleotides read TGTGCCAGCAGCTTGGGGGACAGGGGTGGGCCTGGAAACACCATATATTTT. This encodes CASSLGDRGGPGNTIYF.